This is a list of T cell receptor beta chains from one sample in a study of cytomegalovirus exposure and HLA in healthy donors. The table came from immunoSEQ multiplex PCR; TCRdb's copy has only in-frame clones and leaves some out. The sample holds approximately 83,000 clones, 65% to 85% seen once. Sequenced material: PBMCs. These receptors originate from a man younger than 35 in good health and CMV-seronegative. Each CDR3 is given with its conserved first and last residue. Fields, in order: V gene, J gene, CDR3 protein.

>TRBV5-6|TRBJ1-1
CASSLGQLHNTEAFF
>TRBV6-5|TRBJ2-1
CASQGNPGTGQFF
>TRBV28|TRBJ1-4
CASSPTGWELFF
>TRBV19|TRBJ2-3
CASSIGRGITDTQYF
>TRBV2|TRBJ1-1
CASSEAGLNTEAFF
>TRBV9|TRBJ2-4
CASSPRGEVAKNIQYF
>TRBV7-9|TRBJ2-1
CASSTQGNEQFF
>TRBV30|TRBJ2-7
CAWSVLQGRYEQYF
>TRBV7-7|TRBJ2-5
CASSLDAGTETQYF
>TRBV10-1|TRBJ2-5
CASSGAFKETQYF
>TRBV5-1|TRBJ2-3
CASSLLAGPETDTQYF
>TRBV5-1|TRBJ1-4
CASSQTLLEKLFF
>TRBV19|TRBJ2-2
CASIAQYDTGELFF
>TRBV11-2|TRBJ2-2
CASSFFGAPNGELFF
>TRBV7-9|TRBJ2-7
CASSLASSYEQYF
>TRBV7-9|TRBJ1-1
CASGPLQGAAEAFF
>TRBV18|TRBJ1-1
CASSLYRAGDRAEAFF
>TRBV14|TRBJ2-5
CASSQLLGLKTQYF
>TRBV10-3|TRBJ2-3
CAISEERGDTDTQYF
>TRBV5-1|TRBJ1-2
CASSFTGSPYGYTF
>TRBV7-9|TRBJ2-5
CASSPLVVKGKETQYF
>TRBV4-1|TRBJ2-1
CASSQDQGGSNYNEQFF
>TRBV10-1|TRBJ1-1
CASSGGQGSNTEAFF
>TRBV25-1|TRBJ2-5
CASSEYGRAGETQYF
>TRBV30|TRBJ1-2
CAWTRDSGIKTF
>TRBV7-2|TRBJ1-1
CASSSNAGGRTEAFF
>TRBV11-2|TRBJ2-4
CASSSPDRLAKNIQYF
>TRBV6-1|TRBJ1-2
CASSEQGGGYGYTF
>TRBV11-3|TRBJ1-1
CASSPQGMNTEAFF
>TRBV5-4|TRBJ1-2
CASSLGSDRGSGGYTF
>TRBV4-1|TRBJ1-5
CASSRLDIQGGQPQHF
>TRBV4-2|TRBJ2-1
CASSPSGGNEQFF